Below are 24 T cell receptor beta chains sequenced from a single sample in a study of technical replicates of blood from several donors. Libraries were prepared by immunoSEQ multiplex PCR; TCRdb keeps only in-frame clonotypes and omits some of them. The repertoire holds approximately 79,000 clones, with roughly nine tenths as singletons. The specimen was T cells isolated from PBMCs. These receptors all come from a human donor in good health.

This sequence joins TRBV29-1 and TRBJ1-5, with D possibly TRBD1 on 6 matching bases. V dropped 7 bases and J dropped 3 bases, with 13 bases sitting between them. Looked up from germline, CDR1 is SQVTM and CDR2 is ANQGSEA. The CDR3 spans 13 residues. CDR3 residues: CSGGGGHNQPQHF. As DNA, the CDR3 is TGCAGCGGGGGTGGGGGCCACAATCAGCCCCAGCATTTT.

The chain uses TRBV28 and TRBJ1-1; D uncertain. Between the trimmed V and J ends, which lost 1 base and 7 bases, there was a span of 4 bases. Germline lookup yields CDR1 MDHEN and CDR2 SYDVKM. The CDR3 is made up of 11 amino acids. The CDR3 region has the DNA TGTGCCAGCAGTTTATCACTTGAAGCTTTCTTT. Protein: CASSLSLEAFF.

The chain combines TRBV11-2 with TRBJ2-3; no reliable D call. CDR1 and CDR2 (germline): SGHAT, FQNNGV. The CDR3 consists of 14 residues. Trimming left V 0 bases short and J 1 base short, with 5 bases between. In DNA, the CDR3 is TGTGCCAGCAGCTTAGACCAGGGCACAGATACGCAGTATTTT. It encodes CASSLDQGTDTQYF.

This chain links TRBV6-4 with TRBJ2-1; 10 nucleotides align to TRBD2. This CDR3 spans 13 amino acids. With 6 bases clipped from V and 6 bases from J, the junction kept 2 bases outside the gene matches. The germline V gene encodes CDR1 MRHNA and CDR2 SNTAGT. The CDR3 here is CASRAGGSNEQFF. The CDR3 DNA sequence: TGTGCCAGCAGAGCGGGAGGGAGCAATGAGCAGTTCTTC.

V and J are TRBV19 and TRBJ1-1, with a weak D call TRBD1 (6 bases). CDR3 length: 15 residues. From germline, CDR1 is LNHDA and CDR2 SQIVND (reference sequence). V lost 6 bases, J lost 0 bases, and 14 bases lay in between. Here the CDR3 DNA reads TGTGCCAGTAGAGTCAGGGGAAACATGAACACTGAAGCTTTCTTT. Amino acid sequence: CASRVRGNMNTEAFF. The whole variable domain, remainder taken from reference TRBV19 and TRBJ1-1, is DGGITQSPKYLFRKEGQNVTLSCEQNLNHDAMYWYRQDPGQGLRLIYYSQIVNDFQKGDIAEGYSVSREKKESFPLTVTSAQKNPTAFYLCASRVRGNMNTEAFFGQGTRLTVV.

J is TRBJ2-1 and V is TRBV6-5; TRBD2 aligns across 8 bases. The trim removed 10 bases at V and 9 bases at J, leaving 14 bases unmatched. This CDR3 has 14 amino acids. Germline CDR1 and CDR2: MNHEY and SVGAGI. CDR3 region: CATRGQREISEQFF. The CDR3, as DNA: TGTGCCACCCGGGGCCAGCGGGAGATCAGTGAGCAGTTCTTC.

This clone was counted a single time. The chain has TRBV5-6 and TRBJ1-2, with unresolved D. The V and J ends lost 3 bases and 4 bases respectively, with 7 bases between them. There are 12 residues in the CDR3. Germline V CDR1 and CDR2: SGHDT, YYEEEE. The CDR3 sequence is CASSSGSYGYTF. The DNA of the CDR3 is TGTGCCAGCAGCTCAGGAAGCTATGGCTACACCTTC.

This chain uses TRBV28 with TRBJ1-3, with TRBD1 identical over 8 bases. The germline V gene encodes CDR1 MDHEN and CDR2 SYDVKM. With V trimmed by 6 bases and J by 4 bases, 5 bases remained unmatched. This CDR3 is built from 14 residues. In nucleotides, the CDR3 is TGTGCCAGCAGACGACAGGGGATCGGAAACACCATATATTTT. This encodes CASRRQGIGNTIYF.

The rearrangement links TRBV30 to TRBJ2-7; 8 nucleotides match TRBD2. V lost 2 bases to trimming and J lost 3 bases; unmatched junction nucleotides: 3. Germline V lookup: CDR1 GTSNPN, CDR2 SVGIG (reference sequence). The CDR3 runs to 13 residues. CDR3 sequence reads: CAWSTTSGYEQYF. For the CDR3, the DNA is TGTGCCTGGAGTACTACTAGCGGCTACGAGCAGTACTTC.

This clone was counted a single time. V and J are TRBV28 and TRBJ2-7, with 7 bases matching TRBD2. The CDR3 is made up of 16 amino acids. CDR1 is MDHEN, CDR2 SYDVKM, per germline. V shed 8 bases, J shed 5 bases, and the junction held 18 bases outside the gene matches. The CDR3 DNA is TGTGCCAGCCACCAGTTGGGTCGCGGGAGTAGCGACGAGCAGTACTTC. This encodes CASHQLGRGSSDEQYF.

V and J are TRBV9 and TRBJ2-3; the match to TRBD2 covers 10 bases. Unmatched junction bases numbered 3, after V lost 0 bases and J lost 5 bases. The germline CDR1 and CDR2 sequences are SGDLS and YYNGEE. The CDR3 runs to 15 residues. In nucleotides, the CDR3 is TGTGCCAGCAGCGTAGTGGGACTAGCGCGAGATACGCAGTATTTT. Translation: CASSVVGLARDTQYF.

The rearrangement links TRBV9 to TRBJ2-1; TRBD2 matches 11 bases. The germline V gene encodes CDR1 SGDLS and CDR2 YYNGEE. Trimming removed 3 bases from V and 6 bases from J; junction bases left unmatched: 11. The CDR3 has 17 amino acids. The CDR3 DNA reads TGTGCCAGCAGCGAGACCCTTTCTAGCGGGAGGCTCAATGAGCAGTTCTTC. Translation: CASSETLSSGRLNEQFF.

The V and J genes are TRBV19 and TRBJ1-5; D gene unclear. The V gene lost 7 bases and the J gene lost 6 bases, with 13 bases spanning the gap. The CDR3 loop spans 13 amino acids. CDR1 LNHDA and CDR2 SQIVND come from the germline V gene (reference sequence). CDR3 DNA: TGTGCCAGTACCGGACTAACCCGTCAGCCCCAGCATTTT. This translates into CASTGLTRQPQHF.

This sequence joins TRBV23-1 and TRBJ2-1; D is uncertain. TRBV23-1 is annotated as an ORF whose role is uncertain. V was pared by 4 bases and J by 3 bases, with 16 bases between. The CDR3 runs 16 residues. CDR3 residues: CASSPRATENYNEQFF. The DNA for the CDR3 is TGCGCCAGCAGTCCGCGAGCCACGGAGAACTACAATGAGCAGTTCTTC.

The chain recombines TRBV25-1 with TRBJ1-1; possible D gene TRBD1, 6 bases. Germline loops: CDR1 MGHDK, CDR2 SYGVNS. V gave up 3 bases and J gave up 2 bases, with 10 bases separating them. This CDR3 region has 14 residues. For the CDR3, the DNA is TGTGCCAGCAGTGAGGGGGCAATTAACACTGAAGCTTTCTTT. Its translation is CASSEGAINTEAFF.

The chain recombines TRBV11-2 with TRBJ2-2, with D tentatively TRBD2 (5 bases). The length of the CDR3 is 15 residues. The V gene's germline CDR1 is SGHAT and CDR2 FQNNGV. Trimming took 5 bases from V and 2 from J, leaving 12 bases between them. Here the CDR3 reads CASSRLPHNTGELFF. CDR3 nucleotides: TGTGCCAGCAGCAGACTACCCCATAACACCGGGGAGCTGTTTTTT.

The chain is built from TRBV29-1 and TRBJ2-3; 9 positions agree with TRBD1. The CDR3 sequence is 14 residues long. CDR1 is SQVTM, CDR2 ANQGSEA, per germline. The junction had 9 bases not matched to a gene; V was cut back by 8 bases and J by 3 bases. CDR3 in amino acids: CSSEGDRETDTQYF. The CDR3 nucleotides read TGCAGCTCCGAGGGGGACAGGGAGACAGATACGCAGTATTTT.

This clone was observed a few times. V and J are TRBV28 and TRBJ2-2, with 7 positions matching TRBD1. The trim removed 6 bases at V and 1 base at J, leaving 2 bases unmatched. Germline V lookup: CDR1 MDHEN, CDR2 SYDVKM. The CDR3 length is 14 residues. As DNA, the CDR3 is TGTGCCAGCAGGAGGACAGGGAACACCGGGGAGCTGTTTTTT. Translation gives CASRRTGNTGELFF.

As DNA, the CDR3 is TGTGCCAGCAGCCTCCTCGGCTTAGCGGGAGGGGGTAACGAGCAGTACTTC. It is translated as CASSLLGLAGGGNEQYF. The rearrangement uses TRBV28 and TRBJ2-7; 11 nucleotides match TRBD2. In germline, CDR1 is MDHEN, CDR2 SYDVKM. V lost 6 bases and J lost 5; bases outside the gene matches: 15. The CDR3 runs to 17 residues.

The chain couples TRBV19 to TRBJ2-2, with TRBD2 matching over 11 bases. V trimming: 4 bases; J trimming: 0 bases; junction bases outside the gene matches: 4. There are 17 residues in the CDR3. The germline CDR1 and CDR2 sequences are LNHDA and SQIVND (reference sequence). The CDR3 reads CASSRLAGNTNTGELFF. For the CDR3, the DNA is TGTGCCAGTAGTAGACTAGCGGGAAACACGAACACCGGGGAGCTGTTTTTT.

The gene calls are TRBV11-3 and TRBJ1-2, with D perhaps TRBD1 (6 bases). Per the germline V gene, CDR1 is SGHNT and CDR2 is YENEEA. CDR3 length equals 13 residues. V was trimmed by 4 bases and J by 4 bases, leaving 10 bases between them. In nucleotides, the CDR3 is TGTGCCAGCAGCTCCGACAGGCTCTATGGCTACACCTTC. This gives the protein CASSSDRLYGYTF.

V gene TRBV27 combines with J gene TRBJ2-5, with D tentatively TRBD2 (5 bases). Germline V gene lookup returns CDR1 MNHEY and CDR2 SMNVEV (reference sequence). CDR3 size: 15 residues. Between the trimmed V and J ends, which lost 2 bases and 5 bases, there was a span of 15 bases. The CDR3 spells CASSLGSSRFETQYF. The CDR3 DNA sequence: TGTGCCAGCAGTTTAGGCTCTAGCAGGTTTGAGACCCAGTACTTC.

The CDR3 loop reads CASSFYRGVYEQYF. Here the CDR3 DNA reads TGTGCCAGCAGCTTTTACAGGGGAGTATACGAGCAGTACTTC. The chain uses TRBV7-2 and TRBJ2-7, with 7 bases that match TRBD1. This CDR3 is built from 14 residues. Losses at the gene ends were 3 bases for V and 4 bases for J; bases not matched to a gene: 6. CDR1 SGHTA and CDR2 FQGNSA come from the germline V gene.

Here the CDR3 reads CASSLGQSNQPQHF. The CDR3 coding sequence is TGTGCCAGCAGTTTAGGACAAAGCAATCAGCCCCAGCATTTT. The chain couples TRBV27 to TRBJ1-5, with D maybe TRBD1 (5 bases). Germline lookup yields CDR1 MNHEY and CDR2 SMNVEV (reference sequence). The CDR3 runs 14 residues. Trimming removed 2 bases at V and 1 base at J, with 6 bases between.